These 21 T cell receptor beta chains were all obtained from the same sample, sequenced in a study of technical replicates of blood from a handful of donors. TCRdb's copy holds only in-frame clones and misses some; the assay was immunoSEQ multiplex PCR. The data show some 90,000 clones, approximately 95% seen once. Source material: T cells isolated from PBMCs. The receptor set was obtained from a human donor in good health.

This chain uses TRBV11-2 with TRBJ2-5, with a tentative D call TRBD1 (6 bases). The CDR3 sequence is 14 residues long. Germline V gene lookup returns CDR1 SGHAT and CDR2 FQNNGV. Trimming cost V 3 bases and J 3 bases, with 11 bases left between them. CDR3 DNA: TGTGCCAGCAGCTTCCGACAGGTCGAAGAGACCCAGTACTTC. Protein sequence: CASSFRQVEETQYF.

This sequence joins TRBV18 and TRBJ2-3; the match to TRBD1 covers 7 bases. The V segment lost 6 bases and the J segment 4 bases; nucleotides outside the gene matches: 7. Germline V CDR1 and CDR2: KGHSH, LQKENI. CDR3 length: 14 residues. CDR3 loop: CASSPYTGADTQYF. Written as DNA, the CDR3 is TGTGCCAGCTCGCCATACACAGGGGCAGATACGCAGTATTTT.

The gene calls are TRBV29-1 and TRBJ2-5; D is possibly TRBD1 (5 bases). Germline CDR1 and CDR2: SQVTM and ANQGSEA. The CDR3 extends over 16 amino acids. The V end was cut by 5 bases, the J end by 5 bases, with 24 bases between. For the CDR3, the DNA is TGCAGCGTTTTCCCCCGCAGGGTCGGAAGTGACGAGACCCAGTACTTC. This codes for CSVFPRRVGSDETQYF.

V and J are TRBV25-1 and TRBJ2-2; D is uncertain. This CDR3 is built from 12 residues. Germline V CDR1 and CDR2: MGHDK, SYGVNS. Between the trimmed V and J ends, which lost 4 bases and 3 bases, there was a span of 3 bases. The CDR3 DNA follows: TGTGCCAGCAGTGGAGACACCGGGGAGCTGTTTTTT. Translated: CASSGDTGELFF.

The V gene is TRBV7-3, the J gene TRBJ1-2; D gene unclear. This CDR3 comprises 14 residues. Germline V gene data show CDR1 as SGHTA and CDR2 as FQGTGA. V dropped 1 base and J dropped 6 bases, with 12 bases sitting between them. The CDR3 loop is CASSLRFPRDGYTF. The DNA of the CDR3 is TGTGCCAGCAGCTTAAGGTTTCCGAGGGATGGCTACACCTTC.

V and J are TRBV7-9 and TRBJ2-1; 9 bases are shared with TRBD1. Per the germline V gene, CDR1 is SEHNR and CDR2 is FQNEAQ (reference sequence). The CDR3 sequence is 15 residues long. V lost 4 bases and J lost 8; bases outside the gene matches: 9. For the CDR3, the DNA is TGTGCCAGCAGCTCTTCTTGGGACAGGGTGGATGAGCAGTTCTTC. Protein sequence: CASSSSWDRVDEQFF.

The chain combines TRBV2 with TRBJ2-7; 7 bases fit TRBD1. The trim removed 8 bases at V and 1 base at J, leaving 11 bases unmatched. CDR3 length equals 15 residues. Germline values: CDR1 SNHLY, CDR2 FYNNEI. As DNA, the CDR3 is TGTGCCAGCCCCTCCGCTAGGGGGCTATCCTACGAGCAGTACTTC. It specifies CASPSARGLSYEQYF.

The CDR3 DNA follows: TGTGCCAGCAGCTGGACTTATACCGGGGAGCTGTTTTTT. Encoded protein: CASSWTYTGELFF. The rearrangement links TRBV7-3 to TRBJ2-2, with a possible D match to TRBD2 (5 bases). The V end lost 4 bases, the J end lost 5 bases, and 8 bases lay between the germline ends. This CDR3 is 13 amino acids long. CDR1 and CDR2 from the germline V gene are SGHTA and FQGTGA.

The chain combines TRBV11-3 with TRBJ1-4; D might be TRBD1 (6 bases). CDR3 size: 14 residues. V lost 4 bases and J lost 7, with 13 bases in between. CDR1 and CDR2 from the germline V gene are SGHNT and YENEEA. CDR3 residues: CASSSGVSGEKLFF. The CDR3, as DNA: TGTGCCAGCAGCTCAGGGGTGTCGGGTGAAAAACTGTTTTTT.

About this clone: Other DNA sequences in this sample translate to the same CDR3. The gene calls are TRBV27 and TRBJ1-5, with D maybe TRBD1 (6 bases). CDR1 is MNHEY and CDR2 is SMNVEV in the germline V gene (reference sequence). Trimming removed 6 bases at V and 2 bases at J, with 14 bases between. The CDR3 loop spans 15 amino acids. CDR3 sequence reads: CASSLAPGGNQPQHF. The CDR3 nucleotides are TGTGCCAGCAGCTTGGCTCCAGGGGGCAATCAGCCCCAGCATTTT.

V usage is TRBV5-6 and J usage is TRBJ1-5; D might be TRBD1 (5 bases). This CDR3 is 14 amino acids long. CDR1 and CDR2 (germline): SGHDT, YYEEEE. V was pared by 0 bases and J by 5 bases, with 9 bases between. The CDR3 loop is CASSLGQTYQPQHF. The CDR3 region has the DNA TGTGCCAGCAGCTTGGGACAGACTTATCAGCCCCAGCATTTT.

The chain combines TRBV23-1 with TRBJ1-5; a weak D match, TRBD1 (5 bases). TRBV23-1 is classed as an ORF, of uncertain function. Trimming shortened V by 0 bases and J by 5 bases, and 14 bases separated the two germline ends. The CDR3 contains 16 residues. As DNA, the CDR3 is TGCGCCAGCAGTCAATCGTTTCCAGGGCCGTATCAGCCCCAGCATTTT. Translation gives CASSQSFPGPYQPQHF.

The rearrangement links TRBV9 to TRBJ1-4; D perhaps matches TRBD1 (6 bases). Germline loops: CDR1 SGDLS, CDR2 YYNGEE. The V and J ends lost 0 bases and 7 bases respectively, with 13 bases between them. The CDR3 is 15 amino acids. This CDR3 reads CASSVAGTGSEKLFF. CDR3 in DNA: TGTGCCAGCAGCGTAGCGGGCACAGGGAGTGAAAAACTGTTTTTT.

The chain employs TRBV18 and TRBJ2-3; TRBD1 is a possible D gene (6 bases). This CDR3 is built from 15 residues. V was pared by 5 bases and J by 0 bases, with 12 bases between. Germline V gene lookup returns CDR1 KGHSH and CDR2 LQKENI. In DNA, the CDR3 is TGTGCCAGCTCAGCCGGGACAATTAGCACAGATACGCAGTATTTT. Translated, it gives CASSAGTISTDTQYF.

The V and J genes are TRBV7-9 and TRBJ2-4, with a tentative D call TRBD2 (5 bases). There are 15 residues in the CDR3. The V gene's germline CDR1 is SEHNR and CDR2 FQNEAQ (reference sequence). V was cut by 3 bases and J by 0 bases, with 9 bases left in between. The CDR3 protein is CASSLDFLAKNIQYF. The CDR3 region has the DNA TGTGCCAGCAGCTTGGACTTTTTAGCCAAAAACATTCAGTACTTC.

The V call is TRBV2, the J call TRBJ2-5; D is possibly TRBD2 (6 bases). In germline, CDR1 is SNHLY, CDR2 FYNNEI. This CDR3 is built from 14 residues. V was trimmed by 3 bases and J by 3 bases, leaving 11 bases between them. The DNA of the CDR3 is TGTGCCAGCAGTGAGGGCACGGGGGAAGAGACCCAGTACTTC. Encoded protein: CASSEGTGEETQYF.

The V call is TRBV27, the J call TRBJ2-7, with TRBD1 as a possible D gene (6 bases). The V end lost 3 bases, the J end lost 6 bases, and 12 bases lay between the germline ends. Germline V gene data show CDR1 as MNHEY and CDR2 as SMNVEV (reference sequence). The CDR3 has 13 amino acids. Here the CDR3 reads CASSFARTAEQYF. CDR3 nucleotides: TGTGCCAGCAGTTTCGCAAGGACAGCCGAGCAGTACTTC.

The chain uses TRBV6-5 and TRBJ1-5; a weak D match, TRBD1 (6 bases). The CDR3 sequence is 16 residues long. Per the germline V gene, CDR1 is MNHEY and CDR2 is SVGAGI. V lost 4 bases, J lost 11 bases, and 24 bases lay in between. CDR3 DNA sequence: TGTGCCAGCAGTTGGGATCGGGACACGGTCTCCAGGGCCCAGCATTTT. It yields the protein CASSWDRDTVSRAQHF.

This sequence joins TRBV7-3 and TRBJ2-1, with 9 bases identical to TRBD2. The V gene end was trimmed by 4 bases and the J gene end by 4 bases; junction bases not matched to a gene: 11. The CDR3 totals 17 residues. Looked up from germline, CDR1 is SGHTA and CDR2 is FQGTGA. CDR3 sequence (DNA): TGTGCCAGCAGCTACCAAATAGCGGGAGCCCCGTACAATGAGCAGTTCTTC. As protein: CASSYQIAGAPYNEQFF. Filled out from reference TRBV7-3 and TRBJ2-1, the complete variable domain reads GAGVSQTPSNKVTEKGKYVELRCDPISGHTALYWYRQSLGQGPEFLIYFQGTGAADDSGLPNDRFFAVRPEGSVSTLKIQRTERGDSAVYLCASSYQIAGAPYNEQFFGPGTRLTVL.

The chain couples TRBV2 to TRBJ2-4, with D unresolved. V was pared by 7 bases and J by 1 base, with 14 bases between. This CDR3 comprises 15 residues. Per germline, CDR1 SNHLY and CDR2 FYNNEI. Here the CDR3 reads CASTLDSIAKNIQYF. CDR3 nucleotide sequence: TGTGCCAGCACTCTAGATTCTATTGCCAAAAACATTCAGTACTTC.

The chain combines TRBV6-1 with TRBJ2-5; D remains ambiguous. The end of the DNA is better explained by TRBJ2-7, so the J call may be wrong. The CDR3 is 12 amino acids. Germline V gives CDR1 MNHNS, CDR2 SASEGT. The CDR3 DNA is TGTGCCAGCAGTGATCCCTCCTACGAGCAGTACTTC. Its protein product is CASSDPSYEQYF.